This T cell receptor beta chain was recorded in a study of glioma-infiltrating T cells after dendritic cell vaccination. The CDR3 consists of 14 residues. The V segment lost 5 bases and the J segment 0 bases; nucleotides outside the gene matches: 2. Per germline, CDR1 MDHEN and CDR2 SYDVKM. Time point: after dendritic cell vaccination, including at tumor progression/relapse. Assay: immunoSEQ multiplex PCR; the TCRdb copy retains only in-frame clones and omits some. The sample carries 70,000 to 90,000 clones, roughly four fifths recorded once. Material: blood, obtained after dendritic cell vaccination. This receptor was taken from a human donor with glioblastoma. This chain joins TRBV28 and TRBJ2-7; TRBD1 matches at 9 bases. DNA of the CDR3: TGTGCCAGCAGTAGGACAGGGGTCTCCTACGAGCAGTACTTC. This translates into CASSRTGVSYEQYF.